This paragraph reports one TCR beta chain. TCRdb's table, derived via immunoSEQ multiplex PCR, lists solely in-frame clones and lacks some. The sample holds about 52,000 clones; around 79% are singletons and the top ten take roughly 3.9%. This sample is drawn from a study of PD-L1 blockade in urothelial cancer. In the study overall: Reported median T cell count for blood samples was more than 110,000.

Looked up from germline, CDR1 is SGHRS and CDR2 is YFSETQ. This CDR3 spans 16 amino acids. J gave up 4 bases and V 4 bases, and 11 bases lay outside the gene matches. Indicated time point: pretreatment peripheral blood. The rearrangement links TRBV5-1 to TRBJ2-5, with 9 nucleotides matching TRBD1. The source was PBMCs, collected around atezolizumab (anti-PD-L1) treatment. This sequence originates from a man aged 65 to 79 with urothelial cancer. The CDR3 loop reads CASSPITGGSAETQYF. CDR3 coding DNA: TGCGCCAGCAGCCCCATCACAGGGGGCTCAGCAGAGACCCAGTACTTC.